This T cell receptor (beta chain) originates from a study of identical twins. This clonotype showed up just a few times. V was clipped by 0 bases and J by 3 bases, with 9 bases between them. CDR1 is MGHRA, CDR2 YSYEKL, per germline. This CDR3 has 15 residues. TCRdb passed the 5' RACE reads through MiXCR, listing each CDR3 protein once. The table has about 330,000 distinct CDR3 sequences, around 12% seen once. This same sample was also part of a study on yellow fever vaccine responses in identical twins.

Sequencing used CD8+ T cells sorted from blood. The chain recombines TRBV4-1 with TRBJ2-1; no reliable D call. The TCR comes from a woman between 18 and 30 years old in good health. The CDR3 loop is CASSQDEAIYNEQFF. DNA for the CDR3: TGCGCCAGCAGCCAAGATGAGGCAATCTACAATGAGCAGTTCTTC.